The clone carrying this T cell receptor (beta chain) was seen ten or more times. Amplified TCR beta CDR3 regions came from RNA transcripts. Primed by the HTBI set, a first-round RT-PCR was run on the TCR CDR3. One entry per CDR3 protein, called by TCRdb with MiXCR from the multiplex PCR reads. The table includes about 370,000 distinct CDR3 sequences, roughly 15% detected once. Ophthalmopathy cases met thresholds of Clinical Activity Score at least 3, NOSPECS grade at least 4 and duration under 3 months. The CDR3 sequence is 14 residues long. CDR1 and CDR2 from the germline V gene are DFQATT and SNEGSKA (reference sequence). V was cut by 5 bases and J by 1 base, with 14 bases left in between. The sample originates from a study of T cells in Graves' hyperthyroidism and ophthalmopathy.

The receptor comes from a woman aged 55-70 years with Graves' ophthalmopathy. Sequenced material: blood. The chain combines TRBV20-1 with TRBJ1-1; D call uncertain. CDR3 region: CSASPPTGNTEAFF. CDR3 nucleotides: TGCAGTGCTTCCCCCCCTACGGGGAACACTGAAGCTTTCTTT.